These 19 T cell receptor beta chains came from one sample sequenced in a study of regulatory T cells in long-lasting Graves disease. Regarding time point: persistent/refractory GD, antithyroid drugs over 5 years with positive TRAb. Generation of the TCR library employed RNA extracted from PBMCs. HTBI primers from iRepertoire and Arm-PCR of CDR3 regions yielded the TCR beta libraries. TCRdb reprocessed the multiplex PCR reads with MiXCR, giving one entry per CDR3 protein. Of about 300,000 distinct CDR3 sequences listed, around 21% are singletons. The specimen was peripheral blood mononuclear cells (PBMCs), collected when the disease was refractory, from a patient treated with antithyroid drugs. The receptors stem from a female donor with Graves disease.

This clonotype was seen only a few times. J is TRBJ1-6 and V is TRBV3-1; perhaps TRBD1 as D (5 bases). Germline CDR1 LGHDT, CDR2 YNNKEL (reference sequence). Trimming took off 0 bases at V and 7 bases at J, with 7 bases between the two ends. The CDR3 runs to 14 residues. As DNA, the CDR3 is TGTGCCAGCAGCCAAGAATGGGACAATTCACCCCTCCACTTT. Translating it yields CASSQEWDNSPLHF.

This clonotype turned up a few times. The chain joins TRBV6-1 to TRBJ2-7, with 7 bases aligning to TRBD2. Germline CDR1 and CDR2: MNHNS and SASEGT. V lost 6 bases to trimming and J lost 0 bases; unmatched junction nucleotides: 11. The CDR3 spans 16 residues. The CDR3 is CASSPTASGSSYEQYF. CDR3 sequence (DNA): TGTGCCAGCAGCCCGACCGCTAGCGGTAGCTCCTACGAGCAGTACTTC.

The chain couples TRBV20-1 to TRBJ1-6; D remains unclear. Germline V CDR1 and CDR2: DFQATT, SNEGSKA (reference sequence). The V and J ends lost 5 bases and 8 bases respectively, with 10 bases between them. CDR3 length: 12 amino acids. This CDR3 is CSALEGDSPLHF. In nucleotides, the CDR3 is TGCAGTGCTCTAGAGGGAGATTCACCCCTCCACTTT.

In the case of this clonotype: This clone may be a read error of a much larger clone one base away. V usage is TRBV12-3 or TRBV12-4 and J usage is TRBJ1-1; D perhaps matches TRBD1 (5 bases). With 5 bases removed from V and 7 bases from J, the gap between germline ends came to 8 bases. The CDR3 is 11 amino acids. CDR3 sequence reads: CASSRGFEAFF. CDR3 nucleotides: TGTGCCAGCAGTCGGGGCTTTGAAGCTTTCTTT.

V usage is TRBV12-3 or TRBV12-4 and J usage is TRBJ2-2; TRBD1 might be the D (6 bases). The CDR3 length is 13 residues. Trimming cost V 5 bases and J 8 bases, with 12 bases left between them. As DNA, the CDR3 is TGTGCCAGCAGTCCCTACAGGGTTGGGGAGCTGTTTTTT. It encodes CASSPYRVGELFF.

Here the CDR3 DNA reads TGTGCCAGCTCAGGGACTTTTAACACCGGGGAGCTGTTTTTT. It yields the protein CASSGTFNTGELFF. The chain employs TRBV18 and TRBJ2-2; possibly TRBD2 for D (6 bases). This CDR3 spans 14 amino acids. Trimming cost V 5 bases and J 2 bases, with 9 bases left between them. CDR1 and CDR2 (germline): KGHSH, LQKENI. The full variable domain, completed using reference TRBV18 and TRBJ2-2, is NAGVMQNPRHLVRRRGQEARLRCSPMKGHSHVYWYRQLPEEGLKFMVYLQKENIIDESGMPKERFSAEFPKEGPSILRIQQVVRGDSAAYFCASSGTFNTGELFFGEGSRLTVL.

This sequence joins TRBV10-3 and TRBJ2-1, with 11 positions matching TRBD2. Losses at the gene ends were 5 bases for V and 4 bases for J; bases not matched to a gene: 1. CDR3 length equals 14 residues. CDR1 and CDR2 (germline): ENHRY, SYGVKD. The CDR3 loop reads CAISLAGGYNEQFF. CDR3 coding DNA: TGTGCCATCAGTCTAGCGGGAGGTTACAATGAGCAGTTCTTC.

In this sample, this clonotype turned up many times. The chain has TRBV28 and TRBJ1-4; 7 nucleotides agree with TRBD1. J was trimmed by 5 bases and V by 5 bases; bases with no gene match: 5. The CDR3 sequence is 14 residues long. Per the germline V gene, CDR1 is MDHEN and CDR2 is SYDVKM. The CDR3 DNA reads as TGTGCCAGCAGTGAGTCAGGGGGAAATGAAAAACTGTTTTTT. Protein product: CASSESGGNEKLFF.

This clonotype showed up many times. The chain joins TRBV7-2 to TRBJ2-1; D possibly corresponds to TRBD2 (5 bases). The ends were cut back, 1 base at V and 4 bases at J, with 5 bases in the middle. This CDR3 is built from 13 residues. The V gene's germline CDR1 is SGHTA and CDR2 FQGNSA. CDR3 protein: CASSLGLYNEQFF. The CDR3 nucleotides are TGTGCCAGCAGCTTAGGACTATACAATGAGCAGTTCTTC.

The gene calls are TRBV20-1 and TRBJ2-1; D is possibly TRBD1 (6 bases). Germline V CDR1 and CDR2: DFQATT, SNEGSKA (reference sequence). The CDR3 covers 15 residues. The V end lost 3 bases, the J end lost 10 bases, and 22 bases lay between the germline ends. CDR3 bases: TGCAGTGCTAGGGCCCCGGGACACGCTCTCAAGGAGCAGTTCTTC. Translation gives CSARAPGHALKEQFF.

CDR3 DNA: TGTGCCAGCAGCCAGGGGGGGGCGGACACTGAAGCTTTCTTT. Translation gives CASSQGGADTEAFF. The rearrangement joins TRBV3-1 to TRBJ1-1; D perhaps matches TRBD1 (6 bases). Per germline, CDR1 LGHDT and CDR2 YNNKEL (reference sequence). V was cut by 3 bases and J by 3 bases, with 11 bases left in between. This CDR3 spans 14 amino acids.

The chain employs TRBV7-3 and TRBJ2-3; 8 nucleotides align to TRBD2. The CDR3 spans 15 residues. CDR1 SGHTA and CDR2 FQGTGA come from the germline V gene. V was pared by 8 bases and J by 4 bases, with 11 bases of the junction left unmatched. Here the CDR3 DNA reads TGTGCCAGCCAAAGGCGTGCGGGAGGTGCAGATACGCAGTATTTT. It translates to CASQRRAGGADTQYF.

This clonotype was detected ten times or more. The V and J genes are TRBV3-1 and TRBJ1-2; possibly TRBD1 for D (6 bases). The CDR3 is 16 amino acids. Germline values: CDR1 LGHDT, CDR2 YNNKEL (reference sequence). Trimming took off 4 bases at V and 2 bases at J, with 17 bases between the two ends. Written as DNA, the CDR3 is TGTGCCAGCAGCCTCGATTTGGGGGCGAAGAACTATGGCTACACCTTC. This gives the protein CASSLDLGAKNYGYTF.

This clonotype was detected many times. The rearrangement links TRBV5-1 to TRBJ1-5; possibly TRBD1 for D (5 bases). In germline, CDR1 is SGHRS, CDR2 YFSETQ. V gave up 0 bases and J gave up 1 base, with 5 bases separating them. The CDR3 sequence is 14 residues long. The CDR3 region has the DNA TGCGCCAGCAGCTTGGAGGGGAGCAATCAGCCCCAGCATTTT. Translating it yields CASSLEGSNQPQHF.

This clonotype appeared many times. DNA for the CDR3: TGTGCCAGTAGTACGGGCGGGACTCCTGGGGCCAACGTCCTGACTTTC. As protein: CASSTGGTPGANVLTF. This chain joins TRBV19 and TRBJ2-6; a weak D match, TRBD2 (6 bases). The ends were cut back, 4 bases at V and 2 bases at J, with 12 bases in the middle. The CDR3 has 16 residues. Per germline, CDR1 LNHDA and CDR2 SQIVND (reference sequence). The variable domain in full, with the rest retrieved from reference TRBV19 and TRBJ2-6, is DGGITQSPKYLFRKEGQNVTLSCEQNLNHDAMYWYRQDPGQGLRLIYYSQIVNDFQKGDIAEGYSVSREKKESFPLTVTSAQKNPTAFYLCASSTGGTPGANVLTFGAGSRLTVL.

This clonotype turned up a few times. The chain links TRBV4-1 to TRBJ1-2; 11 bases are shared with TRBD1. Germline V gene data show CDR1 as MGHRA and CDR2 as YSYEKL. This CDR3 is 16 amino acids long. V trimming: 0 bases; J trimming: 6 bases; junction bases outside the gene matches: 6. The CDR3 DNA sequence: TGCGCCAGCAGCCAAGATGGGACAGGGGGTGCCGATGGCTACACCTTC. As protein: CASSQDGTGGADGYTF.

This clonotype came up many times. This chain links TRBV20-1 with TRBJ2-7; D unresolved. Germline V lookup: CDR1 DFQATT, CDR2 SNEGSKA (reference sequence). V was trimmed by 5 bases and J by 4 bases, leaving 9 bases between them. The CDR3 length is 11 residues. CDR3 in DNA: TGCAGTGCTCTTCCCGGTTACGAGCAGTACTTC. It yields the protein CSALPGYEQYF.

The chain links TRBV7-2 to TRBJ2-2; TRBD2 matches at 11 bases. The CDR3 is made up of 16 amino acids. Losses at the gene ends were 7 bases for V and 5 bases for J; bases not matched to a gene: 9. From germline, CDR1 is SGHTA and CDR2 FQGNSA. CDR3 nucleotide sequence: TGTGCCAGCACCACTTCCGGGACTAGCGGTACCGGGGAGCTGTTTTTT. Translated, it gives CASTTSGTSGTGELFF.

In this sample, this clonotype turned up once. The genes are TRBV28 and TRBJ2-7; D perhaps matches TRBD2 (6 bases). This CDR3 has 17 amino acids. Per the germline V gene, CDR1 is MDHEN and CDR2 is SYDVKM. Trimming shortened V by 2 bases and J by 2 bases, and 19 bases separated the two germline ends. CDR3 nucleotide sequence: TGTGCCAGCAGTTTACTTCCCTCTCGGGGGTCCCCCTACGAGCAGTACTTC. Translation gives CASSLLPSRGSPYEQYF.